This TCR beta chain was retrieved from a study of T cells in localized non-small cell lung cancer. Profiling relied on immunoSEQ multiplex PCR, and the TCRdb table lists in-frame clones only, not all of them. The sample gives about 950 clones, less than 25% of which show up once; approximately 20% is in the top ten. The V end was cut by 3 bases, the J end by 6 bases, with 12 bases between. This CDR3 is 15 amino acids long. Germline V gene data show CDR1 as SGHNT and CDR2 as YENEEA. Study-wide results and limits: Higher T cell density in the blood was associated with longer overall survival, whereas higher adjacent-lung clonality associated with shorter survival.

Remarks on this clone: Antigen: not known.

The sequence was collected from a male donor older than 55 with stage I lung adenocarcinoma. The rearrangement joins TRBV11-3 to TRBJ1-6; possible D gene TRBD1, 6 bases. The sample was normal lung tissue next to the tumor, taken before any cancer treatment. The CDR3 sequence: CASSLARGFNSPLHF. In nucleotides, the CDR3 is TGTGCCAGCAGCTTGGCCAGGGGTTTTAATTCACCCCTCCACTTT.